These T cell receptor beta chains were read from a single sample in a study of blood T cell repertoires in COVID-19. Measured with immunoSEQ multiplex PCR; TCRdb has only the in-frame clones, and not every one. Of tens of thousands of clones listed, under 90% are singletons. The source material was peripheral blood. These receptors were taken from a woman aged 60-75 years with acute or convalescent COVID-19. Both conserved end residues are trimmed from each CDR3. The order of the fields is clone size, J gene, V gene, CDR3 protein. Expanded clones get a size class; other rows say once, few or many, or leave the size out.

clone size: .; J gene: TRBJ2-3; V gene: TRBV7-3; CDR3 protein: ASSNSGGSTDTQY
clone size: .; J gene: TRBJ2-5; V gene: TRBV29-1; CDR3 protein: SVQMDREGTQY
clone size: .; J gene: TRBJ1-5; V gene: TRBV5-1; CDR3 protein: ASSVSGANQPQH
clone size: .; J gene: TRBJ2-7; V gene: TRBV6-1; CDR3 protein: ASSVAGVLYEQY
clone size: .; J gene: TRBJ1-2; V gene: TRBV5-1; CDR3 protein: ASSLGTGYGYT
clone size: once; J gene: TRBJ1-5; V gene: TRBV6-5; CDR3 protein: ASSPRDNQPQH
clone size: .; J gene: TRBJ1-6; V gene: TRBV5-8; CDR3 protein: ASSLASGLNSPLH
clone size: once; J gene: TRBJ1-5; V gene: TRBV19; CDR3 protein: ASKPGGGYSNQPQH
clone size: .; J gene: TRBJ2-5; V gene: TRBV11-2; CDR3 protein: ASSWGSSGGGETQY
clone size: .; J gene: TRBJ1-2; V gene: TRBV3-1/TRBV3-2; CDR3 protein: ASSLTGSPTYGYT
clone size: .; J gene: TRBJ1-6; V gene: TRBV19; CDR3 protein: ASSVGQGSSPLH
clone size: .; J gene: TRBJ2-2; V gene: TRBV6-2/TRBV6-3; CDR3 protein: ASSYHRANTGELF
clone size: once; J gene: TRBJ2-5; V gene: TRBV18; CDR3 protein: ASSPPGEETQY
clone size: .; J gene: TRBJ2-5; V gene: TRBV5-1; CDR3 protein: ASSLEYQETQY
clone size: .; J gene: TRBJ2-2; V gene: TRBV3-1/TRBV3-2; CDR3 protein: ASSQRTGGVNTGELF
clone size: once; J gene: TRBJ2-1; V gene: TRBV5-1; CDR3 protein: ASSGTSGRVEQF
clone size: .; J gene: TRBJ2-3; V gene: TRBV19; CDR3 protein: ASSISPGQGVDTQY
clone size: .; J gene: TRBJ2-1; V gene: TRBV7-8; CDR3 protein: ASSLDRDYNEQF
clone size: .; J gene: TRBJ2-3; V gene: TRBV4-2; CDR3 protein: ASSPTSSSVGTQY
clone size: few; J gene: TRBJ1-3; V gene: TRBV30; CDR3 protein: AWSQWAGNTIY
clone size: .; J gene: TRBJ1-1; V gene: TRBV11-1; CDR3 protein: ASSLREGTEAF
clone size: .; J gene: TRBJ1-2; V gene: TRBV12-3/TRBV12-4; CDR3 protein: ASTAARVEGYT
clone size: .; J gene: TRBJ2-4; V gene: TRBV7-9; CDR3 protein: ASSPRLAGEVAKNIQY
clone size: .; J gene: TRBJ1-1; V gene: TRBV20-1; CDR3 protein: SALRGMDF
clone size: .; J gene: TRBJ2-7; V gene: TRBV13; CDR3 protein: ASSLDPGRTVYEQY
clone size: .; J gene: TRBJ2-3; V gene: TRBV5-4; CDR3 protein: ASSLDRADTQY
clone size: .; J gene: TRBJ1-1; V gene: TRBV27; CDR3 protein: ASTDTEAF